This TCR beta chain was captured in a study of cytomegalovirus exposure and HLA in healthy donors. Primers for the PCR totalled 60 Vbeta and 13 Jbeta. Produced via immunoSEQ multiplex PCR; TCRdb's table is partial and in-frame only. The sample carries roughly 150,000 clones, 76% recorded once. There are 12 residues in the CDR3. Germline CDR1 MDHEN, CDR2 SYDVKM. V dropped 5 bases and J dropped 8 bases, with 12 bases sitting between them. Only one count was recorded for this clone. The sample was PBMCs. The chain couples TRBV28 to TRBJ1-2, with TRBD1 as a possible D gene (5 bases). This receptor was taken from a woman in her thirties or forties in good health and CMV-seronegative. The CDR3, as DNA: TGTGCCAGCAGTCCCGGACACAGCGGCTACACCTTC. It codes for CASSPGHSGYTF.